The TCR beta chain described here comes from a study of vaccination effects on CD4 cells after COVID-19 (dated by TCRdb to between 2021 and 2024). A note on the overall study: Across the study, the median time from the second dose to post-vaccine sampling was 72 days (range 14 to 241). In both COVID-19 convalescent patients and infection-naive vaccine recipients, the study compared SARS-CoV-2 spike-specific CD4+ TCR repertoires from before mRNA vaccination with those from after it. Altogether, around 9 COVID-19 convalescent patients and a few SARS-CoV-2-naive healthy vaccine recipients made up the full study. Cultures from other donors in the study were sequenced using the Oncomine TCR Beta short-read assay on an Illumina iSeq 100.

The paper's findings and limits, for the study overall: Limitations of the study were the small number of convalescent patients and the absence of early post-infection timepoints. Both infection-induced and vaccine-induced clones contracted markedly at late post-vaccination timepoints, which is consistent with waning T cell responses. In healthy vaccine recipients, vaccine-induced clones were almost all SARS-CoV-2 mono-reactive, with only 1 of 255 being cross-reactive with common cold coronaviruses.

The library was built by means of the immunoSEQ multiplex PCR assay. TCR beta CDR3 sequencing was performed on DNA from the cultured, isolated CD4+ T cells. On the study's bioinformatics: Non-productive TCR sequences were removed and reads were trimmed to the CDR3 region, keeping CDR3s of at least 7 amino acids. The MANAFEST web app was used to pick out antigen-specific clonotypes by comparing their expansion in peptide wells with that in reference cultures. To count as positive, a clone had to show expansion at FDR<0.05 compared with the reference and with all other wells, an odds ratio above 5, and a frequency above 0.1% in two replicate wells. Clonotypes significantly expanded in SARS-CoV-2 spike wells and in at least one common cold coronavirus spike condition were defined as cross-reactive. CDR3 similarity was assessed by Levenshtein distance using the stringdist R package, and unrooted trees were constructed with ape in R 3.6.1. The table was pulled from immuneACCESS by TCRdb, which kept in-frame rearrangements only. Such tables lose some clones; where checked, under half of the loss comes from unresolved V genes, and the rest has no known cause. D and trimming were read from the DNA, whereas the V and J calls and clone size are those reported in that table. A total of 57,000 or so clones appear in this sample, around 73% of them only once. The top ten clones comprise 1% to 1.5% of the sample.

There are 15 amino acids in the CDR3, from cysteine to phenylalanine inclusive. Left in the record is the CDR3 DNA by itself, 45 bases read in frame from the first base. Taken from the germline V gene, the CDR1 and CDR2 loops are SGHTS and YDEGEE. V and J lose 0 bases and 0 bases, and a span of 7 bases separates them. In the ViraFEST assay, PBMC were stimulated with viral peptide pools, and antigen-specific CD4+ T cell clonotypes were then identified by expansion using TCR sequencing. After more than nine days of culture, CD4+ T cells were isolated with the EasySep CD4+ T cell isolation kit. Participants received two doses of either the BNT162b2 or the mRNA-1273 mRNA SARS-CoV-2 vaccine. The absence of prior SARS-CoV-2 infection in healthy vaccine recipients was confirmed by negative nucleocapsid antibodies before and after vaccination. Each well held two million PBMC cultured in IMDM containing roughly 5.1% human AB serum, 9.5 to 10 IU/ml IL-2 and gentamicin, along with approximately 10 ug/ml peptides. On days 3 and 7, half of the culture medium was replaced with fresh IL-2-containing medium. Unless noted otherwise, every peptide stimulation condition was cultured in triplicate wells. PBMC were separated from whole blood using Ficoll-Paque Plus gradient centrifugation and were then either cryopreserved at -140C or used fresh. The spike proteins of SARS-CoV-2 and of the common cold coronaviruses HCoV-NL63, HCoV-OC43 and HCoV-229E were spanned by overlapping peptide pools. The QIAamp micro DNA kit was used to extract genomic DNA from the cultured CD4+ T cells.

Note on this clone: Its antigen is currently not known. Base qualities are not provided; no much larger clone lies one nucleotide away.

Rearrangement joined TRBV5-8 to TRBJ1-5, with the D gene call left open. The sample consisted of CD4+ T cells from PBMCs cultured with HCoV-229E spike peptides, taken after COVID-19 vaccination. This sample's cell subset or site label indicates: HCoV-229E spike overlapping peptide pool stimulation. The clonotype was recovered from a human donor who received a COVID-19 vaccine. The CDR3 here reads CASSLAAYSNQPQHF. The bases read TGTGCCAGCAGCTTGGCAGCTTATAGCAATCAGCCCCAGCATTTT.